This is a list of T cell receptor beta chains from one sample in a study of T cells after yellow fever vaccination. TCRdb re-called the 5' RACE reads with MiXCR, one entry per CDR3 protein. The data hold 450,000 to 600,000 distinct CDR3 sequences, with 17% observed a single time. The sequencing used PBMCs, collected 4 to 6 days after the first yellow fever vaccination. Receptors originate from a man aged 18 to 30 who received the YFV17D yellow fever vaccine. The CDR3 runs from the conserved cysteine through the conserved F or W. The order of the fields is clone size, D gene, J gene, V gene, CDR3 DNA, CDR3 protein. A D gene is named only where the DNA matches it firmly. A row's size may be missing; if present it is once, few, many or a size class.

-,TRBD1,TRBJ2-1,TRBV6-5,TGTGCCAGCAGTTATCCCGGGACAGGCTACAATGAGCAGTTCTTC,CASSYPGTGYNEQFF
-,-,TRBJ1-1,TRBV7-9,TGTGCCAGCAGCTGGCCGCCTTACCTAAGAGCTTTCTTT,CASSWPPYLRAFF
-,TRBD1,TRBJ1-2,TRBV9,TGTGCCAGCAGCGTAGGCCCCAACAGGGGGCTTAACTATGGCTACACCTTC,CASSVGPNRGLNYGYTF
-,-,TRBJ2-3,TRBV6-5,TGTGCCAGCAGTTACTCGGAGGGGGGAGGAGATACGCAGTATTTT,CASSYSEGGGDTQYF
-,-,TRBJ1-2,TRBV7-2,TGTGCCAGCAGCTCCGGGCTGGGCTACTATGGCTACACCTTC,CASSSGLGYYGYTF
few,-,TRBJ2-7,TRBV27,TGTGCCAGCAGTTCCAGGGATTGGTTCGAGCAGTACTTC,CASSSRDWFEQYF
few,-,TRBJ2-3,TRBV9,TGTGCCAGCAGCGTAGCCGGGGATCCCACAGATACGCAGTATTTT,CASSVAGDPTDTQYF
-,TRBD1,TRBJ1-2,TRBV4-3,TGCGCCAGCAGCCAACCGGGACAGGGATTGTATGGCTACACCTTC,CASSQPGQGLYGYTF
few,-,TRBJ2-5,TRBV5-1,TGCGCCAGCAGCTTGGGAAGGGGACCTTACGAACCAGAGACCCAGTACTTC,CASSLGRGPYEPETQYF
once,-,TRBJ2-1,TRBV7-2,TGTGCCTCCGCCGGCCACAATGAGCAGTTCTTC,CASAGHNEQFF
-,-,TRBJ2-5,TRBV20-1,TGCAGTGCTAGAGATATTAAGACCCAGTACTTC,CSARDIKTQYF
-,TRBD1,TRBJ1-1,TRBV9,TGTGCCAGCAGCGTAGAGGGACAGGGGTTCGACGAAGCTTTCTTT,CASSVEGQGFDEAFF
few,-,TRBJ1-6,TRBV4-2,TGTGCCAGCAGCCAACAGAAATCATCGGATCCCGGGCCCCTCCACTTT,CASSQQKSSDPGPLHF
few,TRBD1,TRBJ2-2,TRBV4-1,TGCGCCAGCAGCCAAGGACAGGGGATGAACACCGGGGAGCTGTTTTTT,CASSQGQGMNTGELFF
-,-,TRBJ1-1,TRBV30,TGTGCCTGGGCCCCCTCCTGGTCGGGCACTGAAGCTTTCTTT,CAWAPSWSGTEAFF
few,TRBD1,TRBJ1-1,TRBV28,TGTGCCAGCAGTCCAGGGGGCCTGGTCACTGAAGCTTTCTTT,CASSPGGLVTEAFF
-,-,TRBJ1-2,TRBV4-1,TGCGCCAGCAGCCCGCCGGCGGCCGTACGGGGCTACACCTTC,CASSPPAAVRGYTF
-,TRBD2,TRBJ2-3,TRBV3-1,TGTGCCAGCAGCTCCCTAGCGGGGGCCCCAGATACGCAGTATTTT,CASSSLAGAPDTQYF
few,-,TRBJ2-1,TRBV5-4,TGTGCCAGCAGCTTGACTCTCAATGAGCAGTTCTTC,CASSLTLNEQFF
many,-,TRBJ1-1,TRBV10-3,TGTGCCATCAGTGAGTCGATAACGAGCACTGAAGCTTTCTTT,CAISESITSTEAFF
-,TRBD2,TRBJ2-5,TRBV9,TGTGCCAGCAGCGTAAACGCAGCGGGGGTCTTAGAGACCCAGTACTTC,CASSVNAAGVLETQYF
few,-,TRBJ1-4,TRBV4-3,TGCGCCAGCAGCCAAGGAGGACGGGTGGATGAAAAACTGTTTTTT,CASSQGGRVDEKLFF
-,-,TRBJ1-6,TRBV12-3/TRBV12-4,TGTGCCAGCAGTCCGACCGCTTCTTCACCCCTCCACTTT,CASSPTASSPLHF
few,-,TRBJ2-3,TRBV7-2,TGTGCCAGCAGCATACCTACTAGTGACACAGATACGCAGTATTTT,CASSIPTSDTDTQYF
few,-,TRBJ2-2,TRBV6-2/TRBV6-3,TGTGCCAGTCGTTACAGGGAACCAACGAACACCGGGGAGCTGTTTTTT,CASRYREPTNTGELFF
-,-,TRBJ2-7,TRBV7-9,TGTGCCAGCAGCTCCGGACGGAGGAAGGGGTACGAGCAGTACTTC,CASSSGRRKGYEQYF
-,-,TRBJ1-1,TRBV6-5,TGTGCAACCACTAGCGGCACTGAAGCTTTCTTT,CATTSGTEAFF
many,TRBD1,TRBJ2-4,TRBV4-1,TGCGCCAGCAGCCTCGACCAGGGGGATTCCAAAAACATTCAGTACTTC,CASSLDQGDSKNIQYF
few,TRBD2,TRBJ2-2,TRBV6-1,TGTGCCAGCGCGGGAGGGGGGCTTTTCAACACCGGGGAGCTGTTTTTT,CASAGGGLFNTGELFF
-,-,TRBJ1-2,TRBV5-6,TGTGCCAGCAGCTCAACTGCAGTCGGCGGGAGCTACACCTTC,CASSSTAVGGSYTF
many,-,TRBJ2-3,TRBV5-1,TGCGCCAGCAGGACCGGGACACCCCCAGATACGCAGTATTTT,CASRTGTPPDTQYF
few,TRBD1,TRBJ1-3,TRBV27,TGTGCCAGCAGACTCACAGGGGCTGGAAACACCATATATTTT,CASRLTGAGNTIYF
-,-,TRBJ2-7,TRBV5-1,TGCGCCAGCAGCTTGGGCAGGGGATTGTCCTACGAGCAGTACTTC,CASSLGRGLSYEQYF
-,TRBD1,TRBJ2-3,TRBV11-2,TGTGCCAGCAGCTTTACGTGGACAGGGCTGAATACGCAGTATTTT,CASSFTWTGLNTQYF